These 26 T cell receptor beta chains share one sample of origin, sequenced in a study of blood T cell repertoires in COVID-19. TCRdb keeps only in-frame clones here, not all; method: immunoSEQ multiplex PCR. The data show 430,000 or so clones, roughly 90% seen once. Sequences were obtained from PBMCs or T cells enriched from blood (not recorded which). The receptors come from a woman under 30 who had been exposed to COVID-19.

This chain's CDR3 is CATSAGTAGPEQFF. The CDR3, as DNA: TGTGCCACCTCTGCCGGGACAGCTGGTCCTGAGCAGTTCTTC. The chain is built from TRBV7-2 and TRBJ2-1; TRBD1 matches 7 bases. The CDR3 sequence is 14 residues long. The V gene end was trimmed by 10 bases and the J gene end by 9 bases; junction bases not matched to a gene: 15. CDR1 SGHTA and CDR2 FQGNSA come from the germline V gene.

V is TRBV28 and J is TRBJ1-6; D uncertain. The CDR3 contains 17 residues. CDR1 MDHEN and CDR2 SYDVKM come from the germline V gene. The V gene lost 2 bases and the J gene lost 11 bases, with 22 bases spanning the gap. The CDR3 bases are TGTGCCAGCAGTTTAGAGGTTTTCGGGTCGACGCTAACACCCCTCCACTTT. Translating it yields CASSLEVFGSTLTPLHF. The entire variable domain, with the rest obtained from reference TRBV28 and TRBJ1-6, is as follows: DVKVTQSSRYLVKRTGEKVFLECVQDMDHENMFWYRQDPGLGLRLIYFSYDVKMKEKGDIPEGYSVSREKKERFSLILESASTNQTSMYLCASSLEVFGSTLTPLHFGNGTRLTVT.

This chain uses TRBV28 with TRBJ1-1, with D unresolved. The CDR3 has 14 amino acids. V was shortened by 2 bases and J by 1 base, with 8 bases between the two germline ends. The germline V gene has CDR1 MDHEN and CDR2 SYDVKM. CDR3 sequence: CASSLDVANTEAFF. The CDR3 DNA reads TGTGCCAGCAGTTTAGATGTGGCGAACACTGAAGCTTTCTTT. The full variable domain, its missing parts supplied by reference TRBV28 and TRBJ1-1, is DVKVTQSSRYLVKRTGEKVFLECVQDMDHENMFWYRQDPGLGLRLIYFSYDVKMKEKGDIPEGYSVSREKKERFSLILESASTNQTSMYLCASSLDVANTEAFFGQGTRLTVV.

V and J are TRBV7-9 and TRBJ1-3; TRBD1 matches at 8 bases. This CDR3 spans 15 amino acids. V dropped 5 bases and J dropped 2; count of bases not matched to a gene: 5. Per germline, CDR1 SEHNR and CDR2 FQNEAQ (reference sequence). DNA for the CDR3: TGTGCCAGCAGCCCGACAGGGGTTGCTGGAAACACCATATATTTT. Its protein product is CASSPTGVAGNTIYF.

The chain combines TRBV28 with TRBJ1-5; tentative D call: TRBD1 (6 bases). V lost 7 bases and J 2 bases, leaving 21 bases between the germline ends. The CDR3 sequence is 17 residues long. Germline lookup yields CDR1 MDHEN and CDR2 SYDVKM. The CDR3 is CASTIYPAGAGNQPQHF. CDR3 coding DNA: TGTGCCAGCACCATATACCCCGCGGGGGCAGGCAATCAGCCCCAGCATTTT.

V and J are TRBV7-6 and TRBJ1-2; D is uncertain. The CDR3 has 16 residues. V was cut by 1 base and J by 1 base, with 13 bases left in between. The germline V gene has CDR1 SGHVS and CDR2 FNYEAQ. DNA of the CDR3: TGTGCCAGCAGCTTAGACCCAACTCCCTTTAACTATGGCTACACCTTC. Protein: CASSLDPTPFNYGYTF.

V and J are TRBV27 and TRBJ2-6; TRBD1 matches at 7 bases. The CDR3 contains 16 residues. Germline V gives CDR1 MNHEY, CDR2 SMNVEV (reference sequence). V dropped 8 bases and J dropped 0; count of bases not matched to a gene: 7. CDR3 in amino acids: CASGTGDHSGANVLTF. In nucleotides, the CDR3 is TGTGCCAGCGGAACAGGGGATCACTCTGGGGCCAACGTCCTGACTTTC.

The chain employs TRBV27 and TRBJ2-7; 10 bases align to TRBD2. The length of the CDR3 is 15 residues. The V segment lost 2 bases and the J segment 2 bases; nucleotides outside the gene matches: 3. Germline CDR1 and CDR2: MNHEY and SMNVEV (reference sequence). The DNA of the CDR3 is TGTGCCAGCAGTTTAGGGAGCGGGGGGGCCTACGAGCAGTACTTC. Translating it yields CASSLGSGGAYEQYF.

This clone was detected only once. The rearrangement uses TRBV5-1 and TRBJ2-7, with TRBD2 matching over 8 bases. CDR1 and CDR2 from the germline V gene are SGHRS and YFSETQ. Trimming cost V 2 bases and J 3 bases; bases outside gene matches: 4. The length of the CDR3 is 14 residues. CDR3 in amino acids: CASSFSGDYYEQYF. CDR3 coding DNA: TGCGCCAGCAGCTTTAGCGGGGATTACTACGAGCAGTACTTC.

The chain has TRBV7-2 and TRBJ2-1, with D possibly being TRBD1 (6 bases). The ends were cut back, 1 base at V and 0 bases at J, with 7 bases in the middle. The CDR3 spans 15 residues. Germline CDR1 reads SGHTA; CDR2 reads FQGNSA. The CDR3 loop is CASSLVQGSYNEQFF. The CDR3 DNA reads TGTGCCAGCAGCTTAGTACAGGGCTCCTACAATGAGCAGTTCTTC.

The chain joins TRBV19 to TRBJ2-1; 11 bases are a match to TRBD2. Germline CDR1 and CDR2: LNHDA and SQIVND (reference sequence). V lost 6 bases, J lost 6 bases, and 13 bases stayed unmatched. This CDR3 contains 17 residues. The CDR3 is CASRRRLAGLFSNEQFF. The CDR3 nucleotides read TGTGCCAGTAGGCGACGACTAGCGGGACTTTTTTCCAATGAGCAGTTCTTC.

This chain connects TRBV2 to TRBJ2-5; TRBD1 aligns across 10 bases. Germline-derived CDR1 and CDR2 are SNHLY and FYNNEI. This CDR3 is 14 amino acids long. Losses at the gene ends were 7 bases for V and 5 bases for J; bases not matched to a gene: 7. CDR3 coding DNA: TGTGCCAGCACCCGGACAGGGGGGTATGAGACCCAGTACTTC. Residues: CASTRTGGYETQYF.

This clone was counted only a few times. V is TRBV28 and J is TRBJ1-3; D ambiguous. V was clipped by 3 bases and J by 7 bases, with 7 bases between them. CDR1 and CDR2 from the germline V gene are MDHEN and SYDVKM. This CDR3 spans 12 amino acids. CDR3 residues: CASSFGDNTIYF. As DNA, the CDR3 is TGTGCCAGCAGTTTCGGGGATAACACCATATATTTT. Full variable domain (missing parts from reference TRBV28 and TRBJ1-3): DVKVTQSSRYLVKRTGEKVFLECVQDMDHENMFWYRQDPGLGLRLIYFSYDVKMKEKGDIPEGYSVSREKKERFSLILESASTNQTSMYLCASSFGDNTIYFGEGSWLTVV.

CDR3 coding DNA: TGTGCCAGCACCAAGACAGGGGGCTTAAGAGGCTACACCTTC. It translates to CASTKTGGLRGYTF. This chain uses TRBV9 with TRBJ1-2, with 10 positions matching TRBD1. This CDR3 is built from 14 residues. Germline V gives CDR1 SGDLS, CDR2 YYNGEE. V lost 6 bases to trimming and J lost 8 bases; unmatched junction nucleotides: 10.

This clone was recorded once. This chain joins TRBV6-5 and TRBJ2-2; D call uncertain. Germline-derived CDR1 and CDR2 are MNHEY and SVGAGI. The ends were cut back, 4 bases at V and 7 bases at J, with 7 bases in the middle. CDR3 length equals 12 residues. The CDR3 DNA is TGTGCCAGCAGTTTTAGTCGCGGGGAGCTGTTTTTT. This sequence encodes CASSFSRGELFF.

The chain carries TRBV6-2 or TRBV6-3 and TRBJ2-2, with a weak D call TRBD1 (5 bases). CDR3 length equals 14 residues. Looked up from germline, CDR1 is MNHEY and CDR2 is SVGEGT. Between the trimmed V and J ends, which lost 4 bases and 3 bases, there was a span of 9 bases. The CDR3 DNA reads TGTGCCAGCAGTTTAGGGGCGTACACCGGGGAGCTGTTTTTT. Amino acid sequence: CASSLGAYTGELFF.

With respect to this clone: A read error is possible here, since a much larger clone lies one base away. Other nucleotide sequences in the sample specify the same CDR3. The chain couples TRBV28 to TRBJ2-7, with D possibly matching TRBD1 (6 bases). V gave up 6 bases and J gave up 0 bases, with 9 bases separating them. The CDR3 contains 13 residues. CDR1 and CDR2 from the germline V gene are MDHEN and SYDVKM. CDR3 coding DNA: TGTGCCAGCAGCTCGGACAGCTCCTACGAGCAGTACTTC. Translation: CASSSDSSYEQYF.

The gene calls are TRBV18 and TRBJ1-2; D ambiguous. The CDR3 length is 16 residues. CDR1 is KGHSH and CDR2 is LQKENI in the germline V gene. Trimming took 2 bases from V and 8 from J, leaving 21 bases between them. In DNA form, the CDR3 reads TGTGCCAGCTCACCAGGGCAGGTTCTGCGCGGAGGGGGCTACACCTTC. It encodes CASSPGQVLRGGGYTF.

The chain employs TRBV7-2 and TRBJ2-5; possible D gene TRBD1, 6 bases. V was pared by 3 bases and J by 5 bases, with 13 bases between. Germline V gene lookup returns CDR1 SGHTA and CDR2 FQGNSA. The length of the CDR3 is 14 residues. The CDR3 coding sequence is TGTGCCAGCAGCTTGAGGGGGTTGGCGGAGACCCAGTACTTC. Its protein product is CASSLRGLAETQYF.

The chain is built from TRBV19 and TRBJ2-5, with a tentative D call TRBD1 (6 bases). The CDR3 extends over 13 amino acids. Germline V lookup: CDR1 LNHDA, CDR2 SQIVND (reference sequence). Between the trimmed V and J ends, which lost 5 bases and 5 bases, there was a span of 12 bases. CDR3 sequence reads: CASSLGQGETQYF. Here the CDR3 DNA reads TGTGCCAGTAGTTTAGGGCAGGGGGAGACCCAGTACTTC.

This chain uses TRBV6-5 with TRBJ1-2, with 10 bases matching TRBD1. Germline V gene lookup returns CDR1 MNHEY and CDR2 SVGAGI. V was pared by 6 bases and J by 3 bases, with 4 bases of the junction left unmatched. The CDR3 sequence is 14 residues long. The CDR3 DNA follows: TGTGCCAGCAGAGGGACAGGGGAGTACTATGGCTACACCTTC. This codes for CASRGTGEYYGYTF.

This sequence joins TRBV28 and TRBJ2-7; D might be TRBD1 (6 bases). Germline CDR1 MDHEN, CDR2 SYDVKM. Trimming removed 7 bases at V and 6 bases at J, with 19 bases between. CDR3 length: 14 residues. CDR3 sequence (DNA): TGTGCCAGCACCACGAGCAGGGGTCGGATCGAGCAGTACTTC. Translation: CASTTSRGRIEQYF.

The rearrangement links TRBV5-6 to TRBJ2-3; a weak D match, TRBD2 (6 bases). The V and J ends lost 0 bases and 4 bases respectively, with 6 bases between them. The CDR3 runs to 13 residues. Germline values: CDR1 SGHDT, CDR2 YYEEEE. The CDR3: CASSLAGADTQYF. In nucleotides, the CDR3 is TGTGCCAGCAGCTTGGCGGGGGCAGATACGCAGTATTTT.

This clone is a singleton in its sample. This chain uses TRBV7-9 with TRBJ2-7; D not resolved. The ends were cut back, 1 base at V and 2 bases at J, with 15 bases in the middle. Per the germline V gene, CDR1 is SEHNR and CDR2 is FQNEAQ (reference sequence). The CDR3 is made up of 16 amino acids. This CDR3 reads CASSLDGGVSTYEQYF. The CDR3 nucleotides are TGTGCCAGCAGCTTAGACGGCGGAGTAAGTACCTACGAGCAGTACTTC. The variable domain in full, with the rest retrieved from reference TRBV7-9 and TRBJ2-7, is DTGVSQNPRHKITKRGQNVTFRCDPISEHNRLYWYRQTLGQGPEFLTYFQNEAQLEKSRLLSDRFSAERPKGSFSTLEIQRTEQGDSAMYLCASSLDGGVSTYEQYFGPGTRLTVT.

The V gene is TRBV7-2, the J gene TRBJ2-7, with D perhaps TRBD1 (6 bases). The CDR3 consists of 14 residues. The V and J ends lost 5 bases and 5 bases respectively, with 16 bases between them. Germline CDR1 is SGHTA and CDR2 is FQGNSA. CDR3 DNA sequence: TGTGCCAGCAGCCCCCGGGACATCCCCCACGAGCAGTACTTC. Translated, it gives CASSPRDIPHEQYF.

This chain joins TRBV18 and TRBJ2-3, with 7 bases matching TRBD2. The CDR3 runs to 14 residues. Germline assignment: CDR1 KGHSH and CDR2 LQKENI. J was trimmed by 3 bases and V by 3 bases; bases with no gene match: 3. The CDR3: CASSPQGGTDTQYF. CDR3 DNA: TGTGCCAGCTCACCGCAGGGAGGGACAGATACGCAGTATTTT.